Listed here are 13 T cell receptor beta chains from one sample, sequenced in a study of human T cells and chemical hapten exposure. TCRdb re-derived calls from the 5' RACE reads in MiXCR, one entry per CDR3 protein. The table lists tens of thousands of distinct CDR3 sequences, more than 7% of them singletons, with under 2.5% in the top ten. Total RNA was isolated from unfractionated whole blood. The origin of the receptors is a male donor in good health.

The chain links TRBV7-2 to TRBJ2-3; D may correspond to TRBD1 or TRBD2 (5 bases each). V was trimmed by 1 base and J by 9 bases, leaving 17 bases between them. Germline CDR1 reads SGHTA; CDR2 reads FQGNSA. This CDR3 has 15 residues. The CDR3 region is CASSLEPGRPYTQYF. Here the CDR3 DNA reads TGTGCCAGCAGCTTAGAACCGGGACGGCCGTACACGCAGTATTTT.

The chain uses TRBV20-1 and TRBJ2-6, with D possibly TRBD1 on 6 matching bases. From germline, CDR1 is DFQATT and CDR2 SNEGSKA (reference sequence). The CDR3 totals 17 residues. Trimming took 2 bases from V and 0 from J, leaving 14 bases between them. CDR3 bases: TGCAGTGCTAGACAGGGGTCTTTCTCCTCTGGGGCCAACGTCCTGACTTTC. Protein: CSARQGSFSSGANVLTF.

The genes are TRBV14 and TRBJ2-2; 12 bases line up with TRBD2. This CDR3 is built from 17 residues. CDR1 SGHDN and CDR2 FVKESK come from the germline V gene. V lost 5 bases to trimming and J lost 6 bases; unmatched junction nucleotides: 10. The CDR3 loop reads CASSARRLAGAAGELFF. The CDR3 bases are TGTGCCAGCAGCGCACGCCGACTAGCGGGAGCAGCCGGGGAGCTGTTTTTT.

V and J are TRBV6-5 and TRBJ2-7, with 9 bases fitting TRBD1. CDR1 is MNHEY and CDR2 is SVGAGI in the germline V gene. The CDR3 is made up of 13 amino acids. V was pared by 4 bases and J by 2 bases, with 0 bases of the junction left unmatched. The CDR3 nucleotides read TGTGCCAGCAGTTGGGACAGGGCCTACGAGCAGTACTTC. Translated: CASSWDRAYEQYF.

The chain is built from TRBV7-2 and TRBJ2-3; no clear D gene. Trimming shortened V by 5 bases and J by 2 bases, and 8 bases separated the two germline ends. Germline CDR1 reads SGHTA; CDR2 reads FQGNSA. The CDR3 totals 13 residues. The CDR3 region has the DNA TGTGCCAGCAGCCCTGGACCCACAGATACGCAGTATTTT. Its protein is CASSPGPTDTQYF. The full variable domain, its missing parts supplied by reference TRBV7-2 and TRBJ2-3, is GAGVSQSPSNKVTEKGKDVELRCDPISGHTALYWYRQSLGQGLEFLIYFQGNSAPDKSGLPSDRFSAERTGGSVSTLTIQRTQQEDSAVYLCASSPGPTDTQYFGPGTRLTVL.

The genes are TRBV14 and TRBJ2-5; D assignment may be TRBD1 or TRBD2 (5 bases each). Germline CDR1 and CDR2: SGHDN and FVKESK. The CDR3 spans 16 residues. Trimming shortened V by 4 bases and J by 1 base, and 16 bases separated the two germline ends. CDR3 nucleotide sequence: TGTGCCAGCAGCCGTTACCGGGACCCCCTCCAAGAGACCCAGTACTTC. Protein: CASSRYRDPLQETQYF. The full variable domain, in which reference TRBV14 and TRBJ2-5 provide the parts outside the CDR3, is EAGVTQFPSHSVIEKGQTVTLRCDPISGHDNLYWYRRVMGKEIKFLLHFVKESKQDESGMPNNRFLAERTGGTYSTLKVQPAELEDSGVYFCASSRYRDPLQETQYFGPGTRLLVL.

The chain joins TRBV5-4 to TRBJ1-2, with D possibly being TRBD1 (5 bases). The CDR3 is made up of 14 amino acids. Between the trimmed V and J ends, which lost 6 bases and 6 bases, there was a span of 18 bases. Germline V CDR1 and CDR2: SGHNT, YYREEE (reference sequence). This chain's CDR3 is CASTQMMGENGYTF. In DNA form, the CDR3 reads TGTGCCAGCACTCAGATGATGGGGGAAAATGGCTACACCTTC.

A few counts support this clonotype. This chain uses TRBV6-1 with TRBJ2-1; 7 positions agree with TRBD1. CDR1 is MNHNS, CDR2 SASEGT, per germline. This CDR3 is 15 amino acids long. With V trimmed by 3 bases and J by 3 bases, 5 bases remained unmatched. The chain's CDR3 is CASSDVRDSYNEQFF. The CDR3 DNA sequence: TGTGCCAGCAGTGATGTCCGGGACAGCTACAATGAGCAGTTCTTC.

This clonotype was observed a few times. The V call is TRBV15, the J call TRBJ2-5, with 7 bases that match TRBD1. The V gene end was trimmed by 2 bases and the J gene end by 4 bases; junction bases not matched to a gene: 4. This CDR3 comprises 14 residues. Germline V gives CDR1 LNHNV, CDR2 YYDKDF (reference sequence). The CDR3 loop reads CATSRSGTAETQYF. Here the CDR3 DNA reads TGTGCCACCAGCAGATCGGGGACAGCAGAGACCCAGTACTTC.

This clonotype was detected only a few times. The chain recombines TRBV5-4 with TRBJ2-7; 8 positions agree with TRBD1. There are 14 residues in the CDR3. The trim removed 0 bases at V and 2 bases at J, leaving 1 base unmatched. CDR1 SGHNT and CDR2 YYREEE come from the germline V gene (reference sequence). CDR3 sequence (DNA): TGTGCCAGCAGCTTGGTGGGACAGGCCTACGAGCAGTACTTC. It translates to CASSLVGQAYEQYF. The full variable domain, in which reference TRBV5-4 and TRBJ2-7 provide the parts outside the CDR3, is ETGVTQSPTHLIKTRGQQVTLRCSSQSGHNTVSWYQQALGQGPQFIFQYYREEENGRGNFPPRFSGLQFPNYSSELNVNALELDDSALYLCASSLVGQAYEQYFGPGTRLTVT.

The chain carries TRBV27 and TRBJ2-7; the match to TRBD1 covers 11 bases. CDR1 and CDR2 from the germline V gene are MNHEY and SMNVEV (reference sequence). There are 14 residues in the CDR3. Trimming at V came to 3 bases and at J to 4 bases, leaving 2 bases not matched to a gene. CDR3 protein: CASSLGQGGYEQYF. CDR3 in DNA: TGTGCCAGCAGTTTGGGACAGGGGGGGTACGAGCAGTACTTC.

The rearrangement links TRBV29-1 to TRBJ2-7, with 11 bases matching TRBD1. The CDR3 is made up of 15 amino acids. Trimming took 4 bases from V and 1 from J; bases not matched to a gene: 6. CDR1 and CDR2 (germline): SQVTM, ANQGSEA. As DNA, the CDR3 is TGCAGCGTTGTAGGGGACAGGGGGGGGTCCTACGAGCAGTACTTC. This gives the protein CSVVGDRGGSYEQYF.

This clonotype was counted between two and nine times. The V and J genes are TRBV29-1 and TRBJ2-2, with D possibly being TRBD1 (5 bases). Germline CDR1 reads SQVTM; CDR2 reads ANQGSEA. Deletions cut 2 bases from V and 6 bases from J, with 7 bases between. There are 12 residues in the CDR3. CDR3 coding DNA: TGCAGCGTTGAACCCAGGGCCGGGGAGCTGTTTTTT. This codes for CSVEPRAGELFF.